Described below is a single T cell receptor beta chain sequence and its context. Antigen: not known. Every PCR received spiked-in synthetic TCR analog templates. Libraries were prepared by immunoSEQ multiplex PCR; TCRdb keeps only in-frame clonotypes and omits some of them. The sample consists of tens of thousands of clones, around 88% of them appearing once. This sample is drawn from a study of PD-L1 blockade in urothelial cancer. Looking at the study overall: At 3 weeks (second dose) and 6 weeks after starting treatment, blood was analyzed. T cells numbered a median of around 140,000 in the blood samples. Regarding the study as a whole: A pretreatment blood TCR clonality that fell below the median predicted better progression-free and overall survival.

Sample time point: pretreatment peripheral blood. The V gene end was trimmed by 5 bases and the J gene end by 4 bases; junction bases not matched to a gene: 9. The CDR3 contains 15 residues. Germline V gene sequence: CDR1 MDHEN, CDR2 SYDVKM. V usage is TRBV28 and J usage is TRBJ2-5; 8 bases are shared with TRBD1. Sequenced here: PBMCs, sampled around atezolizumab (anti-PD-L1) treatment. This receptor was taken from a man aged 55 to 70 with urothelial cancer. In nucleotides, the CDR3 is TGTGCCAGCAGTAAACTCACAGGGGGAGGAGAGACCCAGTACTTC. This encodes CASSKLTGGGETQYF.